This TCR beta chain derives from a study of early T cells in non-severe SARS-CoV-2 infection. On the study more broadly: Alpha and beta chains were unpaired, from unsorted whole-blood bulk RNA.

The V gene's germline CDR1 is LGHDT and CDR2 YNNKEL (reference sequence). Between the trimmed V and J ends, which lost 5 bases and 6 bases, there was a span of 17 bases. The CDR3 is 14 amino acids. Each CDR3 protein gets one entry after TCRdb re-called the 5' RACE reads with MiXCR. This repertoire shows 66,000 or so distinct CDR3 sequences, about a tenth found once; its top ten account for 1.5% to 2%. As concerns this clonotype: Its cognate antigen is unknown.

Study-wide points: VDJdb matches were skewed toward anti-spike CD8 T cell responses.

The sample was whole blood. This chain links TRBV3-1 with TRBJ2-7, with D perhaps TRBD2 (5 bases). This clonotype originated in an adult who was a healthcare worker with PCR-confirmed SARS-CoV-2 infection or an uninfected control (not recorded which). The CDR3 spells CASSTRDRGLEQYF. In DNA, the CDR3 is TGTGCCAGCAGCACCCGCGATCGGGGTCTCGAGCAGTACTTC.